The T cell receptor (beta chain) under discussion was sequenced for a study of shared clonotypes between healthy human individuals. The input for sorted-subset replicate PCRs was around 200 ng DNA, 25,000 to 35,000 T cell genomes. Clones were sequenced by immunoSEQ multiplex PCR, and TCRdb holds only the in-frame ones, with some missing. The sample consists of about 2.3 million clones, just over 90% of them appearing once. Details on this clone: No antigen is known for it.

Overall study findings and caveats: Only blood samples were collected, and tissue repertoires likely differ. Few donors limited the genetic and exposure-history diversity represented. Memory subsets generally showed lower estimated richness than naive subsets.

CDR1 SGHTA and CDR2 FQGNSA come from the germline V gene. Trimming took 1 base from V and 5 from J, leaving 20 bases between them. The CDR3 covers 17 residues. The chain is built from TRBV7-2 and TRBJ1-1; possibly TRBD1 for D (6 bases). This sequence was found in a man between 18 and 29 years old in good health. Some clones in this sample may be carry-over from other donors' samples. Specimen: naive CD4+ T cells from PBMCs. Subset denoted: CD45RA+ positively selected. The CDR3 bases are TGTGCCAGCAGCTTAGGCAGTATTCTGCGGCAGGGGACTGAAGCTTTCTTT. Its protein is CASSLGSILRQGTEAFF. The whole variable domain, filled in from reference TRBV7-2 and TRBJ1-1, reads GAGVSQSPSNKVTEKGKDVELRCDPISGHTALYWYRQSLGQGLEFLIYFQGNSAPDKSGLPSDRFSAERTGGSVSTLTIQRTQQEDSAVYLCASSLGSILRQGTEAFFGQGTRLTVV.